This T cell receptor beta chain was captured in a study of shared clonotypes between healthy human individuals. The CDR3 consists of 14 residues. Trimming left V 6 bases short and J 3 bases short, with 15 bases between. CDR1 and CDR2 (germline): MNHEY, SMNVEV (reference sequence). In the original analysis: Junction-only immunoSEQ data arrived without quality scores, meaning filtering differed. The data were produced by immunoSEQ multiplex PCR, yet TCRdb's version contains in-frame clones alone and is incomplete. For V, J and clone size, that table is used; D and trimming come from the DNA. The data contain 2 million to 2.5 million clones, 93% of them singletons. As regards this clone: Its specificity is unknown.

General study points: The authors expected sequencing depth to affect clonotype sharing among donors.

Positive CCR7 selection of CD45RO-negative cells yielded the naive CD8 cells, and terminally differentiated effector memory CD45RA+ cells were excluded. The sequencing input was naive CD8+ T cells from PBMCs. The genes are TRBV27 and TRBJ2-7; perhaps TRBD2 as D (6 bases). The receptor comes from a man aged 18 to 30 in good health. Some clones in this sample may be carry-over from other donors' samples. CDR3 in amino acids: CASSPRLELYEQYF. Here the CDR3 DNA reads TGTGCCAGCAGCCCACGACTAGAGCTCTACGAGCAGTACTTC.